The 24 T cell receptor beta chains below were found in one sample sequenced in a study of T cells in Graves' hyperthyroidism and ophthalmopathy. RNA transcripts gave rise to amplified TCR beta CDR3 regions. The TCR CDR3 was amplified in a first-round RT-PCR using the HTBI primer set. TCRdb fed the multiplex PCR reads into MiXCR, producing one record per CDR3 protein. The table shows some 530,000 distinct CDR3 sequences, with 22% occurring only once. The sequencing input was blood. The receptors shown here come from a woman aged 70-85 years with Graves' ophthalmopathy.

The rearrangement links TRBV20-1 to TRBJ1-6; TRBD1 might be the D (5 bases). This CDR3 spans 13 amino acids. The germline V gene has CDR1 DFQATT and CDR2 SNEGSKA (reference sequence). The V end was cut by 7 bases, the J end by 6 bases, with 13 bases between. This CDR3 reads CSGQGERNSPLHF. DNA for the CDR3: TGCAGTGGCCAGGGTGAACGTAATTCACCCCTCCACTTT.

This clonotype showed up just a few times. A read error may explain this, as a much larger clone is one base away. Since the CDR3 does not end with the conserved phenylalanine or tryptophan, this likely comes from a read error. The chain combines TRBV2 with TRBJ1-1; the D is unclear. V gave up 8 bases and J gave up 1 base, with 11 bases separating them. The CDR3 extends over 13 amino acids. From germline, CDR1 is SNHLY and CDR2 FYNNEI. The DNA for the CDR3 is TGTGCCAGCCAGGTGGAGGGGAACACTGAAGCTTTCCTT. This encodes CASQVEGNTEAFL.

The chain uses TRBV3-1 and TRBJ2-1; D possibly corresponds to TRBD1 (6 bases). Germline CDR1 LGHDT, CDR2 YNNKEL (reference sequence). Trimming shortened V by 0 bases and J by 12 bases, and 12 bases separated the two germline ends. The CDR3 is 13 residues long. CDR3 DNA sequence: TGTGCCAGCAGCCAAGATATGGGGGCTGGGCAGTTCTTC. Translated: CASSQDMGAGQFF.

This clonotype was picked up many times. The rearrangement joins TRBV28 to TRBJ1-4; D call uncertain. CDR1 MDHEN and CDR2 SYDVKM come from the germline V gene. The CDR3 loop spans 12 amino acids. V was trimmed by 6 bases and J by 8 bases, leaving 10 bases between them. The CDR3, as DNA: TGTGCCAGCAGCTACCGTCCAGAAAAACTGTTTTTT. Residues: CASSYRPEKLFF.

CDR3 nucleotide sequence: TGTGCCAGCAGCTCCCGGGGGAGGGGCGAGCAGTACTTC. Its protein is CASSSRGRGEQYF. The V and J genes are TRBV7-2 and TRBJ2-7; TRBD2 matches 7 bases. The CDR3 length is 13 residues. Per the germline V gene, CDR1 is SGHTA and CDR2 is FQGNSA. Trimming removed 4 bases from V and 6 bases from J; junction bases left unmatched: 6. Variable domain in full (rest from reference TRBV7-2 and TRBJ2-7): GAGVSQSPSNKVTEKGKDVELRCDPISGHTALYWYRQSLGQGLEFLIYFQGNSAPDKSGLPSDRFSAERTGGSVSTLTIQRTQQEDSAVYLCASSSRGRGEQYFGPGTRLTVT.

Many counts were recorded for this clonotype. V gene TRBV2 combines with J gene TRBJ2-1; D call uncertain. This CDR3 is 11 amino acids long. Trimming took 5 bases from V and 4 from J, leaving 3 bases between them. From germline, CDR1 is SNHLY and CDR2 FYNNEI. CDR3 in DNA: TGTGCCAGCAGTCAATACAATGAGCAGTTCTTC. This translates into CASSQYNEQFF. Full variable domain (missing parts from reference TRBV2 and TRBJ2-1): EPEVTQTPSHQVTQMGQEVILRCVPISNHLYFYWYRQILGQKVEFLVSFYNNEISEKSEIFDDQFSVERPDGSNFTLKIRSTKLEDSAMYFCASSQYNEQFFGPGTRLTVL.

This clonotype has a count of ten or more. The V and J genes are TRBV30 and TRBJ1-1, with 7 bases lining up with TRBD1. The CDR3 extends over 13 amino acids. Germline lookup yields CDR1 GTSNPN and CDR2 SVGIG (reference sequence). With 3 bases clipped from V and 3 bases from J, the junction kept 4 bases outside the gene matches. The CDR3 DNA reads TGTGCCTGGAGACAGGGGTCGCACACTGAAGCTTTCTTT. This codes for CAWRQGSHTEAFF.

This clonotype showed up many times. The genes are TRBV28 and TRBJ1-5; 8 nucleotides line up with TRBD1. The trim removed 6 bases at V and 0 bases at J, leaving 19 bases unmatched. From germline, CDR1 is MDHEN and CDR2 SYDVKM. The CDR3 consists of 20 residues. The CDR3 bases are TGTGCCAGCAGCACTATGGCGGGACAGGCGGTTGGGTATAGCAATCAGCCCCAGCATTTT. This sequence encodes CASSTMAGQAVGYSNQPQHF.

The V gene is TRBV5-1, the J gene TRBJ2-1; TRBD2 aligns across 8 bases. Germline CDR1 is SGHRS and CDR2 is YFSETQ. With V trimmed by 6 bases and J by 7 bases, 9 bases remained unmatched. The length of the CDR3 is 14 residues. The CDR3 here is CASTDTAGGNEQFF. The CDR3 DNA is TGCGCCAGCACCGACACGGCGGGGGGAAATGAGCAGTTCTTC.

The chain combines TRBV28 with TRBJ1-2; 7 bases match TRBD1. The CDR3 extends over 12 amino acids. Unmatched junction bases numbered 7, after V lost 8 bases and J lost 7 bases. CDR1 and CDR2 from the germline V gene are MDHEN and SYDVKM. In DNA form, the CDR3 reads TGTGCCAGCTTGCTAGGGGGCGGTGGCTACACCTTC. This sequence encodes CASLLGGGGYTF.

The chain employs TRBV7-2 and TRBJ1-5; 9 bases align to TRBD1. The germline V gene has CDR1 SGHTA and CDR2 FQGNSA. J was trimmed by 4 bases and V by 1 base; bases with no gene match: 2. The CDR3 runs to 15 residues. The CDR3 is CASSLVGTGNQPQHF. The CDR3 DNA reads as TGTGCCAGCAGCTTAGTAGGGACAGGGAATCAGCCCCAGCATTTT. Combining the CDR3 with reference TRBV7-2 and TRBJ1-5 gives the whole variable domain GAGVSQSPSNKVTEKGKDVELRCDPISGHTALYWYRQSLGQGLEFLIYFQGNSAPDKSGLPSDRFSAERTGGSVSTLTIQRTQQEDSAVYLCASSLVGTGNQPQHFGDGTRLSIL.

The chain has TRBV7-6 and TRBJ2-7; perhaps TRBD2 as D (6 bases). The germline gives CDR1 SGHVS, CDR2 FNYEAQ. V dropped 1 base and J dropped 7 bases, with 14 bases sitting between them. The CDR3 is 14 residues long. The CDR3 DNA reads TGTGCCAGCAGCTTAGAACCCGGGGGTCGAGAGCAGTACTTC. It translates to CASSLEPGGREQYF.

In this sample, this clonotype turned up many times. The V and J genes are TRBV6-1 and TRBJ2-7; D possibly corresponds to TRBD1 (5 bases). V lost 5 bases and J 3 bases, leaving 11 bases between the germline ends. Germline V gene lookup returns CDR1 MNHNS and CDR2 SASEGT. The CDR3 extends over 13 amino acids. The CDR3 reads CASSRGSFYEQYF. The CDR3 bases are TGTGCCAGCAGTAGGGGCAGTTTCTACGAGCAGTACTTC.

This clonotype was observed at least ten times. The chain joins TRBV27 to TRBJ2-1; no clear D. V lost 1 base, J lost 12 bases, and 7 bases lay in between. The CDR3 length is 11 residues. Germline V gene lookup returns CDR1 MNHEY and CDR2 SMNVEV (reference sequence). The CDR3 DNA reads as TGTGCCAGCAGTTTATTGAATCGGCAGTTCTTC. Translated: CASSLLNRQFF.

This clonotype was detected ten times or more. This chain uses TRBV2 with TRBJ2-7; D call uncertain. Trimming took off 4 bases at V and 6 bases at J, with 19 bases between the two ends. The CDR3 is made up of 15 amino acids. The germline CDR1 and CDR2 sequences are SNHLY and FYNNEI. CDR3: CASSVEKARGAEQYF. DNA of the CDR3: TGTGCCAGCAGTGTGGAAAAGGCCCGCGGTGCCGAGCAGTACTTC.

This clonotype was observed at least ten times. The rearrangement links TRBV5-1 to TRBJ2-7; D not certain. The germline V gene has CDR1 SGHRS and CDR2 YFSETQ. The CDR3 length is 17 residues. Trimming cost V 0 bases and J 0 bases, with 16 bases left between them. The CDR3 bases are TGCGCCAGCAGCTTGGCCCTCCAAATTGGGGTCTCCTACGAGCAGTACTTC. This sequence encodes CASSLALQIGVSYEQYF. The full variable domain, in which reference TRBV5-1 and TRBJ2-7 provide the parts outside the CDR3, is KAGVTQTPRYLIKTRGQQVTLSCSPISGHRSVSWYQQTPGQGLQFLFEYFSETQRNKGNFPGRFSGRQFSNSRSEMNVSTLELGDSALYLCASSLALQIGVSYEQYFGPGTRLTVT.

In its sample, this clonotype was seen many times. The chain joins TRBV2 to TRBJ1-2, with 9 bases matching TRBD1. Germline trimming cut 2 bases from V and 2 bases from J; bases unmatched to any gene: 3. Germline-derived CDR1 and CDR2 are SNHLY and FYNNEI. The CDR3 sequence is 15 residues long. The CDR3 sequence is CASSELDRGNYGYTF. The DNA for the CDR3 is TGTGCCAGCAGTGAACTTGACAGGGGGAACTATGGCTACACCTTC.

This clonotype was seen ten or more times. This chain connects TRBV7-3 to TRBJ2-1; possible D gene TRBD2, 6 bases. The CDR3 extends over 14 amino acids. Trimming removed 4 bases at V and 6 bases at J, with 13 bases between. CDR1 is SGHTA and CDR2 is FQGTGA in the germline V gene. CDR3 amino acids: CASSSGTPPNEQFF. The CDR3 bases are TGTGCCAGCAGCTCCGGGACTCCTCCCAATGAGCAGTTCTTC.

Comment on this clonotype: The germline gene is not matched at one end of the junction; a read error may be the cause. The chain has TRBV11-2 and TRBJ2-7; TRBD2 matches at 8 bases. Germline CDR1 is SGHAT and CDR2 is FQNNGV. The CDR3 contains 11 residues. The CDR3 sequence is CVSSGSGWQYF. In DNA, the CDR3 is TGTGTCAGCAGCGGGAGTGGGTGGCAGTACTTC.

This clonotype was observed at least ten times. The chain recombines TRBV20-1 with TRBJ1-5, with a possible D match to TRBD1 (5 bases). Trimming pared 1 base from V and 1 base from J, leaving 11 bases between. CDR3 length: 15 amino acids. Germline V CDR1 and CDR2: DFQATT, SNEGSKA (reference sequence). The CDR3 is CSARVGGASNQPQHF. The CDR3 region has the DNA TGCAGTGCTAGAGTGGGAGGGGCCAGCAATCAGCCCCAGCATTTT.

The chain's CDR3 is CASSLTGRNQETQYF. The CDR3 nucleotides are TGTGCCAGCAGCTTAACAGGGCGGAACCAAGAGACCCAGTACTTC. The rearrangement joins TRBV7-3 to TRBJ2-5; no clear D gene. In germline, CDR1 is SGHTA, CDR2 FQGTGA. The CDR3 sequence is 15 residues long. Trimming left V 0 bases short and J 0 bases short, with 8 bases between.

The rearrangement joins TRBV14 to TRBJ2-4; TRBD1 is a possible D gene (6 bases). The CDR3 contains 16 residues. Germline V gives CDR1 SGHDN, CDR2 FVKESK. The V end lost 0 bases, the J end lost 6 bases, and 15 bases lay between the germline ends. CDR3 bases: TGTGCCAGCAGCCAAGACGGTTGGGGGCGTTTAAACATTCAGTACTTC. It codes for CASSQDGWGRLNIQYF.

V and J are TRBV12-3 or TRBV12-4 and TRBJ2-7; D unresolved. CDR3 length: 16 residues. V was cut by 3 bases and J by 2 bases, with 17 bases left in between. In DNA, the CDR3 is TGTGCCAGCAGTTTCGGGTCTGGCCATATCGCCTACGAGCAGTACTTC. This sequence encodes CASSFGSGHIAYEQYF.

The CDR3 loop is CASSDGTYTGELFF. The CDR3 bases are TGCGCCAGCAGTGATGGCACTTACACCGGGGAGCTGTTTTTT. The chain combines TRBV10-2 with TRBJ2-2, with no clear D. Trimming cost V 3 bases and J 3 bases, with 8 bases left between them. CDR1 is WSHSY and CDR2 is SAAADI in the germline V gene. This CDR3 is 14 amino acids long.